A single sample gave rise to the 32 T cell receptor beta chains below, sequenced in a study of T cells in Graves' hyperthyroidism and ophthalmopathy. Researchers amplified the TCR beta CDR3 regions from RNA transcripts. HTBI primers drove first-round RT-PCR of the TCR CDR3. In TCRdb, the multiplex PCR reads were re-called with MiXCR into one record per CDR3 protein. The sample lists hundreds of thousands of distinct CDR3 sequences; approximately 23% were seen once. The sequencing sample was made of blood. These receptors were collected from a woman in her 70s with Graves' ophthalmopathy.

V gene TRBV30 combines with J gene TRBJ1-5; D remains ambiguous. The V and J ends lost 1 base and 4 bases respectively, with 11 bases between them. The CDR3 totals 14 residues. Germline V gene data show CDR1 as GTSNPN and CDR2 as SVGIG (reference sequence). The CDR3 coding sequence is TGTGCCTGGAGTGATGTCTGGTTTAATCAGCCCCAGCATTTT. Its protein is CAWSDVWFNQPQHF.

This clonotype turned up a few times. An end of the junction differs from the germline gene, which may be a read error. The chain employs TRBV6-4 and TRBJ1-2, with D uncertain. Per germline, CDR1 MRHNA and CDR2 SNTAGT. The CDR3 sequence is 12 residues long. The CDR3 is CASSYSVSGYTF. The DNA of the CDR3 is TGTGCCAGCAGTTACTCCGTCTCTGGCTACACCTTC.

The chain employs TRBV20-1 and TRBJ2-1; 15 bases fit TRBD2. The germline V gene encodes CDR1 DFQATT and CDR2 SNEGSKA (reference sequence). The CDR3 runs to 15 residues. The J segment lost 7 bases and the V segment lost 4 bases, leaving 5 bases of the junction unmatched. In nucleotides, the CDR3 is TGCAGTGCTACTTCGGGACTAGCGGGAGGTAATGAGCAGTTCTTC. Protein sequence: CSATSGLAGGNEQFF.

The chain joins TRBV3-1 to TRBJ2-5, with D unclear. Between the trimmed V and J ends, which lost 0 bases and 13 bases, there was a span of 9 bases. The CDR3 runs to 11 residues. In germline, CDR1 is LGHDT, CDR2 YNNKEL (reference sequence). CDR3 loop: CASSQEGAMYF. The CDR3 nucleotides read TGTGCCAGCAGCCAAGAAGGCGCCATGTACTTC.

This clonotype was recorded many times. The V and J genes are TRBV7-2 and TRBJ2-3; D unresolved. Trimming removed 3 bases from V and 7 bases from J, with 17 bases in between. Germline lookup yields CDR1 SGHTA and CDR2 FQGNSA. The length of the CDR3 is 15 residues. Here the CDR3 DNA reads TGTGCCAGCAGCTTGTCCAGCGCCCGCGAGCATACGCAGTATTTT. This gives the protein CASSLSSAREHTQYF.

The chain recombines TRBV5-1 with TRBJ2-7, with 7 bases that match TRBD2. Germline CDR1 SGHRS, CDR2 YFSETQ. The junction had 7 bases not matched to a gene; V was cut back by 0 bases and J by 4 bases. The CDR3 runs 15 residues. This CDR3 reads CASSLGGSVRYEQYF. As DNA, the CDR3 is TGCGCCAGCAGCTTGGGCGGGAGTGTAAGATACGAGCAGTACTTC.

This clonotype was counted only a few times. The chain uses TRBV19 and TRBJ1-1; D remains ambiguous. CDR1 is LNHDA and CDR2 is SQIVND in the germline V gene (reference sequence). Trimming took off 8 bases at V and 0 bases at J, with 13 bases between the two ends. The CDR3 extends over 14 amino acids. The CDR3: CASGFVGMNTEAFF. CDR3 nucleotide sequence: TGTGCCAGTGGTTTTGTGGGGATGAACACTGAAGCTTTCTTT.

The chain links TRBV6-7 to TRBJ2-7, with 7 bases lining up with TRBD1. TRBV6-7 is an open reading frame whose function is uncertain. CDR3 length: 14 residues. With V trimmed by 3 bases and J by 7 bases, 9 bases remained unmatched. CDR3 in DNA: TGTGCCAGCAGTTATCGACAGGGAAATAAAGAGCAGTACTTC. Residues: CASSYRQGNKEQYF.

The chain recombines TRBV20-1 with TRBJ2-5; 8 bases are a match to TRBD1. The J call is uncertain, as TRBJ2-1 better fits the DNA end. There are 12 residues in the CDR3. Germline CDR1 reads DFQATT; CDR2 reads SNEGSKA (reference sequence). The CDR3 DNA is TGCAGTGCCACCAACAGGGGGGAGACCCAGTTCTTC. Translated: CSATNRGETQFF.

This clonotype was counted at least ten times. This chain joins TRBV19 and TRBJ1-1, with 7 bases lining up with TRBD1. The CDR3 is 13 residues long. The germline CDR1 and CDR2 sequences are LNHDA and SQIVND (reference sequence). V shed 6 bases, J shed 4 bases, and the junction held 5 bases outside the gene matches. The DNA for the CDR3 is TGTGCCAGTAGGGAACAGGGGATCACTGAAGCTTTCTTT. It is translated as CASREQGITEAFF.

The rearrangement links TRBV27 to TRBJ1-5; unclear D gene. V shed 6 bases and J shed 0 bases, with 9 bases lying between them. This CDR3 spans 14 amino acids. Germline CDR1 and CDR2: MNHEY and SMNVEV (reference sequence). DNA for the CDR3: TGTGCCAGCAGGGATAGGTCTAGCAATCAGCCCCAGCATTTT. It codes for CASRDRSSNQPQHF.

V and J are TRBV7-8 and TRBJ2-2; 9 bases are shared with TRBD2. Germline CDR1 reads SGHVS; CDR2 reads FQNEAQ. V lost 0 bases, J lost 6 bases, and 8 bases stayed unmatched. CDR3 length: 17 residues. For the CDR3, the DNA is TGTGCCAGCAGCTTAGCCATTAGCGGGAGTATCGCCGGGGAGCTGTTTTTT. Its protein product is CASSLAISGSIAGELFF.

CDR3 amino acids: CASSFWGMNTEAFF. CDR3 bases: TGTGCCAGCAGCTTCTGGGGGATGAACACTGAAGCTTTCTTT. V gene TRBV5-6 combines with J gene TRBJ1-1; D might be TRBD1 (5 bases). Trimming stripped 2 bases from V and 0 bases from J, with 8 bases between. CDR1 is SGHDT and CDR2 is YYEEEE in the germline V gene. This CDR3 has 14 amino acids.

This clonotype was counted only a few times. This chain links TRBV7-9 with TRBJ2-7; D is tentatively TRBD1 or TRBD2 (5 bases each). Germline V CDR1 and CDR2: SEHNR, FQNEAQ (reference sequence). This CDR3 region has 15 residues. The V and J ends lost 1 base and 5 bases respectively, with 15 bases between them. This CDR3 is CASSLVVGEDHEQYF. CDR3 nucleotide sequence: TGTGCCAGCAGCTTAGTTGTGGGGGAAGACCACGAGCAGTACTTC. The full variable domain, with the rest looked up from reference TRBV7-9 and TRBJ2-7, is DTGVSQNPRHKITKRGQNVTFRCDPISEHNRLYWYRQTLGQGPEFLTYFQNEAQLEKSRLLSDRFSAERPKGSFSTLEIQRTEQGDSAMYLCASSLVVGEDHEQYFGPGTRLTVT.

The rearrangement links TRBV15 to TRBJ1-1; D perhaps matches TRBD1 (6 bases). Germline V gene lookup returns CDR1 LNHNV and CDR2 YYDKDF (reference sequence). V lost 8 bases, J lost 11 bases, and 21 bases lay in between. The CDR3 is 13 amino acids. CDR3 DNA sequence: TGTGCCACCTCCCCGAGGGGGGGATTTAGGGCTTTCTTT. Encoded protein: CATSPRGGFRAFF.

This sequence joins TRBV6-1 and TRBJ1-1; D is unresolved. The germline V gene has CDR1 MNHNS and CDR2 SASEGT. The CDR3 is made up of 11 amino acids. The V gene lost 6 bases and the J gene lost 5 bases, with 7 bases spanning the gap. CDR3 protein: CASSEKTEAFF. The DNA of the CDR3 is TGTGCCAGCAGCGAAAAAACTGAAGCTTTCTTT.

This clonotype showed up just a few times. The gene calls are TRBV3-1 and TRBJ2-1, with D maybe TRBD2 (6 bases). Germline V gene lookup returns CDR1 LGHDT and CDR2 YNNKEL (reference sequence). The V gene lost 3 bases and the J gene lost 0 bases, with 12 bases spanning the gap. The CDR3 sequence is 16 residues long. The CDR3 loop is CASSHLLASSYNEQFF. CDR3 nucleotides: TGTGCCAGCAGCCATTTGCTAGCGTCCTCCTACAATGAGCAGTTCTTC.

This clonotype turned up a few times. The genes are TRBV9 and TRBJ1-1; D uncertain. The CDR3 is 14 residues long. V was pared by 0 bases and J by 5 bases, with 11 bases between. Looked up from germline, CDR1 is SGDLS and CDR2 is YYNGEE. The CDR3 here is CASSVGQRETEAFF. As DNA, the CDR3 is TGTGCCAGCAGCGTAGGGCAGAGAGAGACTGAAGCTTTCTTT.

Ten or more counts support this clonotype. The V gene is TRBV11-2, the J gene TRBJ1-4; D not certain. Trimming left V 2 bases short and J 6 bases short, with 7 bases between. Germline lookup yields CDR1 SGHAT and CDR2 FQNNGV. The CDR3 contains 13 residues. Here the CDR3 reads CASSLSTHEKLFF. The DNA of the CDR3 is TGTGCCAGCAGCTTAAGCACACATGAAAAACTGTTTTTT.

This clonotype was detected many times. The chain couples TRBV12-3 or TRBV12-4 to TRBJ2-5; D might be TRBD2 (5 bases). Trimming left V 6 bases short and J 4 bases short, with 12 bases between. The CDR3 loop spans 13 amino acids. The CDR3 DNA reads as TGTGCCAGCAGCAGCCGGGAACGAGAGACCCAGTACTTC. This codes for CASSSRERETQYF.

The chain is built from TRBV20-1 and TRBJ2-7; 10 nucleotides line up with TRBD2. The CDR3 runs 17 residues. Germline V gene data show CDR1 as DFQATT and CDR2 as SNEGSKA (reference sequence). With 8 bases clipped from V and 5 bases from J, the junction kept 21 bases outside the gene matches. CDR3 region: CSSKSYRAGGPRDEQYF. The CDR3 bases are TGCAGTTCAAAAAGCTACCGAGCGGGAGGGCCAAGGGACGAGCAGTACTTC.

The chain employs TRBV5-6 and TRBJ2-7; 9 positions match TRBD2. Looked up from germline, CDR1 is SGHDT and CDR2 is YYEEEE. The trim removed 0 bases at V and 4 bases at J, leaving 5 bases unmatched. The CDR3 extends over 15 amino acids. The chain's CDR3 is CASSLDWRGGYEQYF. The CDR3 bases are TGTGCCAGCAGCTTGGATTGGCGGGGGGGATACGAGCAGTACTTC.

This clonotype was seen only a few times. V and J are TRBV10-3 and TRBJ2-5; D is perhaps TRBD2 (6 bases). The CDR3 has 13 amino acids. Looked up from germline, CDR1 is ENHRY and CDR2 is SYGVKD. Trimming took 4 bases from V and 2 from J, leaving 8 bases between them. The CDR3 is CAISVAEQETQYF. The CDR3 DNA follows: TGTGCCATCAGTGTAGCGGAGCAAGAGACCCAGTACTTC.

In its sample, this clonotype was seen many times. The chain recombines TRBV5-1 with TRBJ1-1; 7 nucleotides agree with TRBD1. The CDR3 has 13 residues. Germline V gene lookup returns CDR1 SGHRS and CDR2 YFSETQ. V gave up 1 base and J gave up 7 bases; unmatched junction bases: 4. CDR3 sequence: CASSLRGPGEAFF. For the CDR3, the DNA is TGCGCCAGCAGCTTGAGGGGGCCGGGTGAAGCTTTCTTT.

This clonotype was detected many times. The gene calls are TRBV28 and TRBJ1-2, with 7 bases matching TRBD1. V trimming: 6 bases; J trimming: 8 bases; junction bases outside the gene matches: 3. The CDR3 runs to 11 residues. In germline, CDR1 is MDHEN, CDR2 SYDVKM. CDR3 nucleotide sequence: TGTGCCAGCAGGACAGGGTTCGGCTACACCTTC. Encoded protein: CASRTGFGYTF.

This clonotype was counted only a few times. The chain couples TRBV6-1 to TRBJ2-3; possibly TRBD1 for D (6 bases). Trimming pared 6 bases from V and 3 bases from J, leaving 16 bases between. Per the germline V gene, CDR1 is MNHNS and CDR2 is SASEGT. The CDR3 spans 15 residues. The CDR3 DNA follows: TGTGCCAGCAGGCTTTGGGGGCAGGGGACAGATACGCAGTATTTT. Its protein is CASRLWGQGTDTQYF.

This rearrangement joins TRBV28 to TRBJ1-2; D ambiguous. The CDR3 loop spans 14 amino acids. With 2 bases removed from V and 5 bases from J, the gap between germline ends came to 12 bases. Per germline, CDR1 MDHEN and CDR2 SYDVKM. This CDR3 reads CASSLSLAAYGYTF. In nucleotides, the CDR3 is TGTGCCAGCAGTTTAAGTCTGGCAGCATATGGCTACACCTTC.

This clonotype came up many times. The rearrangement uses TRBV12-3 or TRBV12-4 and TRBJ1-1; unclear D gene. Trimming left V 3 bases short and J 1 base short, with 12 bases between. The CDR3 sequence is 15 residues long. CDR3 nucleotides: TGTGCCAGCAGTTTCGAGGGCAGCTCGAACACTGAAGCTTTCTTT. Translating gives CASSFEGSSNTEAFF.

A note on this clonotype: In this CDR3 the conserved last residue, phenylalanine or tryptophan, is missing, so a read error is likely. This rearrangement joins TRBV11-2 to TRBJ1-2, with D perhaps matching TRBD1 (5 bases). This CDR3 contains 13 residues. CDR1 is SGHAT, CDR2 FQNNGV, per germline. V was shortened by 1 base and J by 5 bases, with 8 bases between the two germline ends. For the CDR3, the DNA is TGTGCCAGCAGCTTAGGGCAGGGATATGGCTACACCCTC. It translates to CASSLGQGYGYTL.

The table lists this clonotype with a few counts. V is TRBV6-2 or TRBV6-3 and J is TRBJ2-5, with D perhaps TRBD2 (6 bases). The CDR3 extends over 16 amino acids. The ends were cut back, 5 bases at V and 5 bases at J, with 21 bases in the middle. The germline gives CDR1 MNHEY, CDR2 SVGEGT. CDR3 protein: CASSTDSLRGVETQYF. The CDR3 DNA reads TGTGCCAGCAGTACGGATTCATTGCGGGGAGTGGAGACCCAGTACTTC.

This rearrangement joins TRBV30 to TRBJ2-7; D is unresolved. CDR1 is GTSNPN, CDR2 SVGIG, per germline (reference sequence). Trimming stripped 2 bases from V and 6 bases from J, with 11 bases between. The length of the CDR3 is 12 residues. The CDR3 region has the DNA TGTGCCTGGAGTACCGGGCACGGCGAGCAGTACTTC. It is translated as CAWSTGHGEQYF.

This clonotype showed up just a few times. The chain carries TRBV3-1 and TRBJ1-3; the D is unclear. CDR1 is LGHDT, CDR2 YNNKEL, per germline (reference sequence). With 1 base removed from V and 3 bases from J, the gap between germline ends came to 7 bases. The CDR3 length is 14 residues. CDR3 in amino acids: CASSQGRHGNTIYF. DNA of the CDR3: TGTGCCAGCAGCCAAGGTAGACATGGAAACACCATATATTTT.